The 25 T cell receptor beta chains listed next were all sequenced from one sample in a study of post-analysis software for immune sequencing data. General study findings and limits: Five or six TRBV segments, TRBV5-6, TRBV5-1 and TRBV20-1 among them, were found more frequent in patients than controls.

Unique molecular identifiers had been added to the TCR beta cDNA libraries. TCRdb ran MiXCR on the PCR reads and lists one entry per CDR3 protein. The sample holds some 260,000 distinct CDR3 sequences, 36% seen once. Their antigen targets remain unknown. Input material: blood. Every receptor here comes from a girl aged 5-17 years with multiple sclerosis.

Many counts were recorded for this clonotype. The rearrangement joins TRBV12-3 or TRBV12-4 to TRBJ2-4, with TRBD1 matching over 10 bases. With V trimmed by 5 bases and J by 5 bases, 9 bases remained unmatched. The CDR3 has 16 amino acids. The CDR3 bases are TGTGCCAGCAGTGCACCGGGACAGGGGATACAAAACATTCAGTACTTC. Its protein product is CASSAPGQGIQNIQYF.

This clonotype was seen only a few times. V and J are TRBV9 and TRBJ1-4; tentatively, D is TRBD1 (5 bases). From germline, CDR1 is SGDLS and CDR2 YYNGEE. V gave up 0 bases and J gave up 8 bases, with 14 bases separating them. This CDR3 comprises 15 residues. For the CDR3, the DNA is TGTGCCAGCAGCGTAGGCAGGGTAGCACGGGAAAAACTGTTTTTT. This encodes CASSVGRVAREKLFF.

Notes on this clonotype: An end of the junction does not agree with germline; a read error may underlie this. The chain couples TRBV3-1 to TRBJ1-1; maybe TRBD1 (6 bases). This CDR3 is 15 amino acids long. The V gene's germline CDR1 is LGHDT and CDR2 YNNKEL (reference sequence). The CDR3 here is CASSPAQGMNAEAFF. The CDR3 bases are TGTGCCAGCAGCCCCGCCCAGGGGATGAACGCTGAAGCTTTCTTT.

This clonotype was counted ten times or more. This chain links TRBV5-1 with TRBJ2-6; TRBD2 matches 7 bases. J lost 0 bases, V lost 5 bases, and 8 bases had no gene match. The CDR3 contains 17 residues. CDR1 is SGHRS, CDR2 YFSETQ, per germline. The CDR3 spells CASSEGTIFSGANVLTF. For the CDR3, the DNA is TGCGCCAGCAGTGAGGGGACTATTTTCTCTGGGGCCAACGTCCTGACTTTC.

This clonotype was counted many times. The genes are TRBV5-1 and TRBJ2-3, with 10 positions matching TRBD2. V trimming: 4 bases; J trimming: 3 bases; junction bases outside the gene matches: 8. Germline-derived CDR1 and CDR2 are SGHRS and YFSETQ. This CDR3 region has 16 residues. CDR3 region: CASSRLAGARTDTQYF. CDR3 DNA: TGCGCCAGCAGCCGTCTAGCGGGAGCAAGGACAGATACGCAGTATTTT.

The chain has TRBV20-1 and TRBJ1-5; maybe TRBD1 (6 bases). This CDR3 is 14 amino acids long. Germline-derived CDR1 and CDR2 are DFQATT and SNEGSKA (reference sequence). Trimming shortened V by 5 bases and J by 3 bases, and 14 bases separated the two germline ends. The CDR3 protein is CSAGGQPDNQPQHF. Written as DNA, the CDR3 is TGCAGTGCTGGCGGACAGCCAGACAATCAGCCCCAGCATTTT.

This clonotype was picked up many times. The rearrangement links TRBV6-5 to TRBJ2-3; D call uncertain. The CDR3 is 15 residues long. V was cut by 1 base and J by 6 bases, with 14 bases left in between. The germline V gene has CDR1 MNHEY and CDR2 SVGAGI. The CDR3 spells CASSYLRVNGDTQYF. DNA of the CDR3: TGTGCCAGCAGTTACTTACGGGTAAACGGGGATACGCAGTATTTT.

This chain uses TRBV29-1 with TRBJ2-1; TRBD1 agrees at 8 bases. Unmatched junction bases numbered 5, after V lost 4 bases and J lost 15 bases. The CDR3 has 10 amino acids. Looked up from germline, CDR1 is SQVTM and CDR2 is ANQGSEA. CDR3 in amino acids: CSVVGQVRFF. CDR3 DNA: TGCAGCGTTGTGGGACAGGTCAGGTTCTTC.

The chain couples TRBV7-3 to TRBJ2-1, with 8 bases matching TRBD2. Germline trimming cut 6 bases from V and 3 bases from J; bases unmatched to any gene: 4. Germline lookup yields CDR1 SGHTA and CDR2 FQGTGA. This CDR3 contains 14 residues. The DNA of the CDR3 is TGTGCCAGCAGTGCGACTAGCGACTACAATGAGCAGTTCTTC. Amino acid sequence: CASSATSDYNEQFF.

This clonotype was observed a single time. The chain combines TRBV7-2 with TRBJ2-3; TRBD2 agrees at 10 bases. V dropped 2 bases and J dropped 4; count of bases not matched to a gene: 6. The CDR3 runs 16 residues. Germline CDR1 and CDR2: SGHTA and FQGNSA. The CDR3, as DNA: TGTGCCAGCAGCTTACCCTCAGGACTAGCGGCAGATACGCAGTATTTT. The encoded protein is CASSLPSGLAADTQYF.

V is TRBV7-9 and J is TRBJ1-1; D ambiguous. Trimming pared 4 bases from V and 0 bases from J, leaving 21 bases between. Germline CDR1 and CDR2: SEHNR and FQNEAQ (reference sequence). The CDR3 contains 18 residues. The CDR3 loop reads CASSSGVSGDVMNTEAFF. In DNA form, the CDR3 reads TGTGCCAGCAGCTCTGGGGTCTCGGGTGACGTAATGAACACTGAAGCTTTCTTT.

This clonotype was observed many times. This chain joins TRBV11-2 and TRBJ2-3; tentative D call: TRBD2 (5 bases). Trimming stripped 0 bases from V and 1 base from J, with 8 bases between. The germline V gene has CDR1 SGHAT and CDR2 FQNNGV. CDR3 length equals 15 residues. CDR3 sequence reads: CASSLESSGTDTQYF. The CDR3 DNA reads as TGTGCCAGCAGCTTAGAGAGTAGCGGCACAGATACGCAGTATTTT.

This clonotype has at least ten counts. The chain uses TRBV5-1 and TRBJ2-6; TRBD1 agrees at 9 bases. The CDR3 loop spans 16 amino acids. Germline V gene data show CDR1 as SGHRS and CDR2 as YFSETQ. Unmatched junction bases numbered 11, after V lost 4 bases and J lost 9 bases. The CDR3, as DNA: TGCGCCAGCAGCGTTTTACCGGGACAGGGCGACAACGTCCTGACTTTC. It codes for CASSVLPGQGDNVLTF.

The gene calls are TRBV5-1 and TRBJ1-1; D gene uncertain. Per germline, CDR1 SGHRS and CDR2 YFSETQ. This CDR3 region has 13 residues. The germline V and J ends were trimmed by 7 bases and 5 bases, with 15 bases remaining between them. The CDR3 loop reads CASGMGGPTEAFF. CDR3 nucleotide sequence: TGCGCCAGCGGAATGGGTGGACCGACTGAAGCTTTCTTT.

Worth noting for this clonotype: This clone may be a read error of a much larger clone one base away. The chain has TRBV27 and TRBJ1-5; possible D gene TRBD1, 5 bases. The DNA end is a closer match to TRBJ2-3, so the J assignment may be wrong. The CDR3 is 14 amino acids. Germline CDR1 is MNHEY and CDR2 is SMNVEV (reference sequence). The CDR3 here is CASRQGRGNQPQYF. CDR3 coding DNA: TGTGCCAGCAGGCAGGGTAGGGGAAATCAGCCCCAGTATTTT.

This sequence joins TRBV28 and TRBJ1-3; D is uncertain. This CDR3 has 13 residues. CDR1 is MDHEN, CDR2 SYDVKM, per germline. V was shortened by 6 bases and J by 4 bases, with 10 bases between the two germline ends. Written as DNA, the CDR3 is TGTGCCAGCAGCGGCCCGCCAGGAAACACCATATATTTT. It yields the protein CASSGPPGNTIYF.

The chain carries TRBV2 and TRBJ1-1, with D unresolved. The CDR3 is 11 residues long. Looked up from germline, CDR1 is SNHLY and CDR2 is FYNNEI. Deletions cut 7 bases from V and 6 bases from J, with 9 bases between. CDR3 sequence: CASIWTPEAFF. DNA of the CDR3: TGTGCCAGCATCTGGACCCCTGAAGCTTTCTTT.

Worth noting for this clonotype: This may be a read error, as it is one base from a much larger clone. The rearrangement joins TRBV9 to TRBJ2-6; D not certain. CDR3 length equals 16 residues. CDR1 and CDR2 from the germline V gene are SGDLS and YYNGEE. The CDR3 sequence is CVSSVSGASGANVLTF. CDR3 DNA: TGTGTCAGCAGTGTCTCAGGAGCCTCTGGGGCCAACGTCCTGACTTTC.

V usage is TRBV7-2 and J usage is TRBJ2-1; 11 bases are shared with TRBD2. The CDR3 loop spans 16 amino acids. The germline V gene encodes CDR1 SGHTA and CDR2 FQGNSA. Trimming cost V 4 bases and J 7 bases; bases outside gene matches: 9. The CDR3 region is CASSSPGLAASNEQFF. The CDR3 DNA sequence: TGTGCCAGCAGCTCGCCGGGACTAGCGGCATCAAATGAGCAGTTCTTC.

This clonotype was seen at least ten times. This rearrangement joins TRBV5-1 to TRBJ1-4; TRBD1 is a possible D gene (6 bases). In germline, CDR1 is SGHRS, CDR2 YFSETQ. The CDR3 consists of 14 residues. Deletions cut 2 bases from V and 4 bases from J, with 9 bases between. In nucleotides, the CDR3 is TGCGCCAGCAGCTTTGGGGGCAGTAATGAAAAACTGTTTTTT. This encodes CASSFGGSNEKLFF.

This clonotype was seen many times. The V call is TRBV29-1, the J call TRBJ2-7; 8 bases map to TRBD1. With V trimmed by 7 bases and J by 1 base, 3 bases remained unmatched. Germline-derived CDR1 and CDR2 are SQVTM and ANQGSEA. The CDR3 runs 12 residues. The CDR3 loop reads CSDYRGSYEQYF. The CDR3 nucleotides are TGCAGCGACTACAGGGGGTCCTACGAGCAGTACTTC.

This sequence joins TRBV6-5 and TRBJ2-5; TRBD2 matches at 11 bases. This CDR3 is built from 17 residues. The V gene's germline CDR1 is MNHEY and CDR2 SVGAGI. V trimming: 0 bases; J trimming: 1 base; junction bases outside the gene matches: 4. The CDR3 sequence is CASSYSPGLAAQETQYF. In DNA, the CDR3 is TGTGCCAGCAGTTACTCGCCGGGACTAGCGGCCCAAGAGACCCAGTACTTC.

With respect to this clonotype: A read error may be the cause here, since a much bigger clone is one base away. This chain connects TRBV27 to TRBJ2-1, with 8 bases matching TRBD1. The CDR3 sequence is 14 residues long. From germline, CDR1 is MNHEY and CDR2 SMNVEV (reference sequence). V shed 6 bases and J 8 bases; nucleotides not matched to a gene: 9. This CDR3 reads CASSSGGRLDEQFF. As DNA, the CDR3 is TGTGCCAGCAGCTCAGGGGGCCGGTTGGATGAGCAGTTCTTC.

The chain recombines TRBV20-1 with TRBJ2-3; D uncertain. The CDR3 consists of 14 residues. V was cut by 1 base and J by 4 bases, with 12 bases left in between. CDR1 and CDR2 (germline): DFQATT, SNEGSKA (reference sequence). CDR3 protein: CSARGVKGADTQYF. The CDR3 bases are TGCAGTGCTAGAGGGGTGAAGGGCGCAGATACGCAGTATTTT.

In this sample, this clonotype turned up a few times. The J gene is TRBJ2-5, the V gene TRBV19; no definite D call. The V and J ends lost 8 bases and 4 bases respectively, with 14 bases between them. The CDR3 runs 13 residues. Germline CDR1 is LNHDA and CDR2 is SQIVND (reference sequence). Here the CDR3 reads CASAGGARETQYF. The CDR3 coding sequence is TGTGCCAGTGCCGGCGGAGCGCGAGAGACCCAGTACTTC.